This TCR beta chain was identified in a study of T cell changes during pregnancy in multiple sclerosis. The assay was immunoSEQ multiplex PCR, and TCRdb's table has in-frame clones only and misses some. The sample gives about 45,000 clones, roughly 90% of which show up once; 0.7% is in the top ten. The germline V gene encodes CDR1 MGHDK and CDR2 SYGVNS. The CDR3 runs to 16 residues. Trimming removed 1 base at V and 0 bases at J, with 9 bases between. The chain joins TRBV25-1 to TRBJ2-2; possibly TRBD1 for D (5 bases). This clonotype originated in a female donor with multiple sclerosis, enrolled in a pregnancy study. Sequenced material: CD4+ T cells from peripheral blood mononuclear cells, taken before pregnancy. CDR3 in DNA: TGTGCCAGCAGTGAATTTCAGGGTACGAACACCGGGGAGCTGTTTTTT. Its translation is CASSEFQGTNTGELFF. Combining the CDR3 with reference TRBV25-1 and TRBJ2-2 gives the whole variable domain EADIYQTPRYLVIGTGKKITLECSQTMGHDKMYWYQQDPGMELHLIHYSYGVNSTEKGDLSSESTVSRIRTEHFPLTLESARPSHTSQYLCASSEFQGTNTGELFFGEGSRLTVL.